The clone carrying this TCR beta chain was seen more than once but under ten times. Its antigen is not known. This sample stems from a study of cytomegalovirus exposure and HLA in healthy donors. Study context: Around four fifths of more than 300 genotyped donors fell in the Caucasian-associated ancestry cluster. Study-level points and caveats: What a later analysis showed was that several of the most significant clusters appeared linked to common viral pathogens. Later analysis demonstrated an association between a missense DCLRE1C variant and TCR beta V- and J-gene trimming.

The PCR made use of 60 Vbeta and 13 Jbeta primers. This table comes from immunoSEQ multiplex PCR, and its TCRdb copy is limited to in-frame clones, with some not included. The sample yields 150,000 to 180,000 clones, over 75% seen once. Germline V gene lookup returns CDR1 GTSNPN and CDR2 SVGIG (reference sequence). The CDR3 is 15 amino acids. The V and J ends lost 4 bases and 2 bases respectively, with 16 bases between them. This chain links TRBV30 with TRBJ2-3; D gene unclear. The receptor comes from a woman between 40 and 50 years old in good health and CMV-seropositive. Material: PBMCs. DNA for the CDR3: TGTGCCTGGACCCCTGAAGCCTTCCCCACAGATACGCAGTATTTT. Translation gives CAWTPEAFPTDTQYF.